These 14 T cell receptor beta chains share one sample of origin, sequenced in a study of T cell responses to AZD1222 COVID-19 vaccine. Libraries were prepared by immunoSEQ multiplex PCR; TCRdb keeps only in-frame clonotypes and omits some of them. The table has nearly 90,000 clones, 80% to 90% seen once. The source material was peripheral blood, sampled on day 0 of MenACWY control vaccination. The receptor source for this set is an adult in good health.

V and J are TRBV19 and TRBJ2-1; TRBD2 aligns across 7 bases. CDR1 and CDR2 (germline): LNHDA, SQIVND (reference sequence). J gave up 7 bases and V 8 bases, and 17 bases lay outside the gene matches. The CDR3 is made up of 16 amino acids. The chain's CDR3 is CASLPQAGVVGNEQFF. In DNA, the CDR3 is TGTGCCAGTCTCCCCCAGGCGGGGGTAGTGGGGAATGAGCAGTTCTTC.

Here the CDR3 reads CASRLEGANTEAFF. Written as DNA, the CDR3 is TGTGCCAGCAGGCTCGAGGGGGCTAACACTGAAGCTTTCTTT. J is TRBJ1-1 and V is TRBV6-5, with 7 bases that match TRBD1. V shed 6 bases and J 2 bases; nucleotides not matched to a gene: 6. Germline V gene lookup returns CDR1 MNHEY and CDR2 SVGAGI. This CDR3 has 14 amino acids.

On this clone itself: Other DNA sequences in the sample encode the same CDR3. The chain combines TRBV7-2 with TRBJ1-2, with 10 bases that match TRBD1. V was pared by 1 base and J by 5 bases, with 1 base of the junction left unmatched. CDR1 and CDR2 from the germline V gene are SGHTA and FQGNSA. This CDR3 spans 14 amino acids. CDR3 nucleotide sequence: TGTGCCAGCAGCTTAGAGGGACAGGGGTATGGCTACACCTTC. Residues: CASSLEGQGYGYTF.

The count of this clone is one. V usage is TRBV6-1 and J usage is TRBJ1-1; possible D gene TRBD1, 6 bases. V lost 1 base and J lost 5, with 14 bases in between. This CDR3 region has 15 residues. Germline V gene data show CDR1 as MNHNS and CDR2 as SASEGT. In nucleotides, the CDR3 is TGTGCCAGCAGTGAAGTGGGGGGCTCGGGAACTGAAGCTTTCTTT. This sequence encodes CASSEVGGSGTEAFF.

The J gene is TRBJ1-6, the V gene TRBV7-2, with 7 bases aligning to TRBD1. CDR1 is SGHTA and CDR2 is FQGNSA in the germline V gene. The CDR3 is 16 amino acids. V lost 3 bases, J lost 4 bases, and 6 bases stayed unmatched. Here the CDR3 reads CASSLSSGGYNSPLHF. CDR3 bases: TGTGCCAGCAGCTTGAGTTCAGGGGGATATAATTCACCCCTCCACTTT.

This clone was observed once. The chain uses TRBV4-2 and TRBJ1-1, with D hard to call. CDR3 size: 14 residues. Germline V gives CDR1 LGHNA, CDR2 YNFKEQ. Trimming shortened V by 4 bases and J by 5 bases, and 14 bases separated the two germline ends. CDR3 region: CASSLARGRTEAFF. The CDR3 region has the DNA TGTGCCAGCAGCCTGGCCCGGGGTCGGACTGAAGCTTTCTTT.

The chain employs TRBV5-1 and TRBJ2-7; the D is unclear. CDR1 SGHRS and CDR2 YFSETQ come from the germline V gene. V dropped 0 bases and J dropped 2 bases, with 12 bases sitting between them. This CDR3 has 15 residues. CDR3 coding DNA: TGCGCCAGCAGCTTGGCCAAGGAGCCCCCCTACGAGCAGTACTTC. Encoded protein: CASSLAKEPPYEQYF.

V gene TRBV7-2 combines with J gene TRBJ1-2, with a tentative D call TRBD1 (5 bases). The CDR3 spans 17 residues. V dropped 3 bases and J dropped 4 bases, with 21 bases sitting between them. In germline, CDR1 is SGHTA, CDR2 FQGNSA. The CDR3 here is CASSLGQGGIGGYGYTF. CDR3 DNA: TGTGCCAGCAGCTTGGGCCAGGGTGGAATCGGGGGCTATGGCTACACCTTC.

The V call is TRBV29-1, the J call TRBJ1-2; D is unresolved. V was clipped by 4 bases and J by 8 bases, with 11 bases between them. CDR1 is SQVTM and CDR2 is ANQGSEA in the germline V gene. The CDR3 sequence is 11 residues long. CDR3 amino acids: CSVGSGVGYTF. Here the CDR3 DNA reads TGCAGCGTTGGTTCGGGCGTAGGCTACACCTTC.

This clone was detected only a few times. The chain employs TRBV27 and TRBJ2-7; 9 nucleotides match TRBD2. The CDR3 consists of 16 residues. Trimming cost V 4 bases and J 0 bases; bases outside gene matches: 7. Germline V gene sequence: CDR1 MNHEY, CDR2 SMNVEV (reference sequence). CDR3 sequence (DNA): TGTGCCAGCAGTTACTCTAGCGGGACTTTCTCCTACGAGCAGTACTTC. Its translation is CASSYSSGTFSYEQYF.

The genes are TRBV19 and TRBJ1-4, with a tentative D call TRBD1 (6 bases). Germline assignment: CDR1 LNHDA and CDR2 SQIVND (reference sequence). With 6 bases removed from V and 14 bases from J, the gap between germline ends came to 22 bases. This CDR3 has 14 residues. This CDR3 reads CASSMRGQGKELFF. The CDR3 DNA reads TGTGCCAGTAGCATGAGGGGTCAGGGGAAAGAGCTGTTTTTT.

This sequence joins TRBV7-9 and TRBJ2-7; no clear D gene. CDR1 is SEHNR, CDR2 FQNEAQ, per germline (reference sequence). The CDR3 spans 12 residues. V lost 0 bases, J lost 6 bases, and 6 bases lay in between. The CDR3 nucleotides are TGTGCCAGCAGCTTAGCGGTGGCCGAGCAGTACTTC. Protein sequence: CASSLAVAEQYF.

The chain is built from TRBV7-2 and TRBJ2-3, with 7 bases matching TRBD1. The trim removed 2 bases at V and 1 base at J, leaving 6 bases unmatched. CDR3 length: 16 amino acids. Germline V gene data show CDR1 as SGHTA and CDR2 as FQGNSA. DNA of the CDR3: TGTGCCAGCAGCTTATTAGAGGGGGCGGGCACAGATACGCAGTATTTT. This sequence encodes CASSLLEGAGTDTQYF.

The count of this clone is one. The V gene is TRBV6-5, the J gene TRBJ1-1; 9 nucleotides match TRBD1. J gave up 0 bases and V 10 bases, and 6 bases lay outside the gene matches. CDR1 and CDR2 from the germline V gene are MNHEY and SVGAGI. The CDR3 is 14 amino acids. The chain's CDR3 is CATTRTGVNTEAFF. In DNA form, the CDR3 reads TGTGCCACTACCCGGACAGGGGTGAACACTGAAGCTTTCTTT.